The 11 T cell receptor beta chains listed next were all sequenced from one sample in a study of early T cells in non-severe SARS-CoV-2 infection. TCRdb ran MiXCR on the 5' RACE reads and lists one entry per CDR3 protein. The table includes some 82,000 distinct CDR3 sequences, approximately 12% detected once. The specimen was whole blood, collected at baseline. These receptors all stem from an adult who was a healthcare worker with PCR-confirmed SARS-CoV-2 infection or an uninfected control (not recorded which).

This clonotype was found many times. V is TRBV12-3 or TRBV12-4 and J is TRBJ2-1; 8 nucleotides agree with TRBD2. The V and J ends lost 3 bases and 8 bases, in that order; junction bases with no gene match: 9. CDR3 length: 15 residues. CDR3 coding DNA: TGTGCCAGCAGTTTCCCGGGACTAGGAGTAGATGAGCAGTTCTTC. Amino acids: CASSFPGLGVDEQFF.

This clonotype came up many times. The rearrangement uses TRBV25-1 and TRBJ1-2, with D hard to call. V gave up 3 bases and J gave up 7 bases, with 12 bases separating them. The germline CDR1 and CDR2 sequences are MGHDK and SYGVNS. CDR3 length equals 13 residues. In DNA form, the CDR3 reads TGTGCCAGCAGTGATGGGTATAGGAGTGGCTACACCTTC. It codes for CASSDGYRSGYTF.

This chain uses TRBV20-1 with TRBJ1-6; possibly TRBD1 for D (5 bases). Germline V gene data show CDR1 as DFQATT and CDR2 as SNEGSKA (reference sequence). With 6 bases removed from V and 7 bases from J, the gap between germline ends came to 16 bases. The CDR3 sequence is 14 residues long. CDR3 in amino acids: CSARATVANSPLHF. CDR3 bases: TGCAGTGCCCGGGCGACAGTGGCCAATTCACCCCTCCACTTT.

This clonotype was recorded once. The rearrangement uses TRBV12-3 or TRBV12-4 and TRBJ1-2, with 9 bases lining up with TRBD1. Trimming removed 3 bases from V and 6 bases from J; junction bases left unmatched: 2. The CDR3 is 13 amino acids. DNA of the CDR3: TGTGCCAGCAGTTTGGGACAGGGACATGGCTACACCTTC. Protein: CASSLGQGHGYTF.

A few counts support this clonotype. The chain is built from TRBV28 and TRBJ2-7; D is uncertain. The CDR3 extends over 15 amino acids. Germline V CDR1 and CDR2: MDHEN, SYDVKM. The ends were cut back, 6 bases at V and 2 bases at J, with 17 bases in the middle. CDR3 region: CASSPAGKPPYEQYF. The CDR3, as DNA: TGTGCCAGCAGCCCGGCCGGCAAACCCCCCTACGAGCAGTACTTC.

This clonotype has ten or more counts. This chain joins TRBV10-3 and TRBJ1-2; a weak D match, TRBD1 (6 bases). Germline assignment: CDR1 ENHRY and CDR2 SYGVKD. V was shortened by 5 bases and J by 8 bases, with 12 bases between the two germline ends. The CDR3 sequence is 12 residues long. The CDR3 nucleotides are TGTGCCATCAGTTACCCGGACAGCGGCTACACCTTC. As protein: CAISYPDSGYTF.

CDR3 sequence: CASSFRRNTEAFF. The CDR3 nucleotides read TGTGCCAGCAGCTTTAGGCGAAACACTGAAGCTTTCTTT. The chain links TRBV7-3 to TRBJ1-1; D unclear. The V and J ends lost 3 bases and 2 bases respectively, with 7 bases between them. Germline CDR1 reads SGHTA; CDR2 reads FQGTGA. The CDR3 has 13 amino acids.

This chain uses TRBV5-4 with TRBJ2-3, with TRBD1 as a possible D gene (5 bases). The CDR3 has 15 residues. V was clipped by 2 bases and J by 1 base, with 11 bases between them. Germline CDR1 reads SGHNT; CDR2 reads YYREEE (reference sequence). The CDR3 loop is CASSFGRAGTDTQYF. The CDR3 DNA reads TGTGCCAGCAGCTTCGGCAGGGCTGGCACAGATACGCAGTATTTT.

This clonotype was recorded a few times. The chain has TRBV28 and TRBJ1-2; perhaps TRBD1 as D (5 bases). This CDR3 has 17 amino acids. Trimming pared 4 bases from V and 4 bases from J, leaving 22 bases between. CDR1 and CDR2 (germline): MDHEN, SYDVKM. The CDR3 DNA sequence: TGTGCCAGCAGTTCGGCTGGGTGGGGGAAAGAGAGCTATGGCTACACCTTC. As protein: CASSSAGWGKESYGYTF.

This clonotype was detected a few times. The rearrangement uses TRBV5-1 and TRBJ2-7; 11 bases map to TRBD2. Germline V lookup: CDR1 SGHRS, CDR2 YFSETQ. CDR3 length: 15 residues. The J segment lost 6 bases and the V segment lost 3 bases, leaving 8 bases of the junction unmatched. This CDR3 is CASSSMGGLAVEQYF. CDR3 bases: TGCGCCAGCAGCTCGATGGGGGGACTAGCGGTCGAGCAGTACTTC.

This clonotype appeared a few times. The genes are TRBV2 and TRBJ2-6, with unresolved D. The CDR3 spans 14 residues. Trimming pared 8 bases from V and 0 bases from J, leaving 8 bases between. Germline V gene data show CDR1 as SNHLY and CDR2 as FYNNEI. CDR3 in DNA: TGTGCCAGCGGGCGGTCCTCTGGGGCCAACGTCCTGACTTTC. Amino acids: CASGRSSGANVLTF.